The 10 T cell receptor beta chains listed next were all sequenced from one sample in a study of CD8 T cells in Susac syndrome. The RNA, roughly 0.45 to 1 ug, was put through reverse transcription using random hexamers. MiXCR, applied by TCRdb to the immunoSEQ multiplex PCR reads, yields one record per CDR3 protein. Here the sample spans 200,000 to 250,000 distinct CDR3 sequences, around 95% being singletons. The sample comprised CD4+ T cells from PBMCs. The receptor source for this set is a human donor with multiple sclerosis.

This chain uses TRBV4-1 with TRBJ2-3, with 7 bases that match TRBD2. The germline CDR1 and CDR2 sequences are MGHRA and YSYEKL. CDR3 length: 13 amino acids. V lost 1 base to trimming and J lost 8 bases; unmatched junction nucleotides: 3. The CDR3 coding sequence is TGCGCCAGCAGCCAAGTTGGGGGGGGTACGCAGTATTTT. Its protein product is CASSQVGGGTQYF.

Only one count was recorded for this clonotype. This chain connects TRBV2 to TRBJ2-3; 8 nucleotides align to TRBD2. The CDR3 extends over 20 amino acids. Germline V gene sequence: CDR1 SNHLY, CDR2 FYNNEI. J gave up 2 bases and V 4 bases, and 20 bases lay outside the gene matches. CDR3 bases: TGTGCCAGCAGTGTGAGGGGCGGAGGTAGCGAGCGGGGGTCCACAGATACGCAGTATTTT. Protein sequence: CASSVRGGGSERGSTDTQYF.

The genes are TRBV12-5 and TRBJ2-5; the match to TRBD2 covers 11 bases. After removal of 5 bases from V and 5 bases from J, the junction contained 4 bases not matched to a gene. The CDR3 is 14 residues long. Germline V gene sequence: CDR1 LGHNT, CDR2 FRNRAP. The CDR3 loop reads CASGTVAGGETQYF. CDR3 nucleotides: TGTGCTAGTGGTACGGTAGCGGGAGGGGAGACCCAGTACTTC.

The V gene is TRBV14, the J gene TRBJ2-2, with 14 bases fitting TRBD2. This CDR3 comprises 19 residues. Germline-derived CDR1 and CDR2 are SGHDN and FVKESK. Trimming at V came to 4 bases and at J to 3 bases, leaving 10 bases not matched to a gene. CDR3 sequence: CASSPEKGLAGVYTGELFF. Written as DNA, the CDR3 is TGTGCCAGCAGCCCCGAAAAGGGACTAGCGGGAGTGTACACCGGGGAGCTGTTTTTT.

This sequence joins TRBV15 and TRBJ1-1; TRBD1 is a possible D gene (5 bases). This CDR3 is 13 amino acids long. Trimming left V 3 bases short and J 4 bases short, with 9 bases between. From germline, CDR1 is LNHNV and CDR2 YYDKDF (reference sequence). The CDR3 DNA reads as TGTGCCACCAGCAGGGGTGGGGGCACTGAAGCTTTCTTT. As protein: CATSRGGGTEAFF.

The chain employs TRBV18 and TRBJ2-1, with 7 bases aligning to TRBD2. The CDR3 consists of 13 residues. Losses at the gene ends were 11 bases for V and 6 bases for J; bases not matched to a gene: 10. CDR1 is KGHSH and CDR2 is LQKENI in the germline V gene. The CDR3 coding sequence is TGTGCCGGTAGCCCTGGGGGGGGCAATGAGCAGTTCTTC. Amino acid sequence: CAGSPGGGNEQFF.

This chain links TRBV20-1 with TRBJ2-1, with 12 bases lining up with TRBD2. This CDR3 region has 12 residues. Unmatched junction bases numbered 1, after V lost 8 bases and J lost 5 bases. Looked up from germline, CDR1 is DFQATT and CDR2 is SNEGSKA (reference sequence). This chain's CDR3 is CSLAGGDNEQFF. The CDR3 DNA is TGCAGTCTAGCGGGAGGGGACAATGAGCAGTTCTTC.

V usage is TRBV9 and J usage is TRBJ2-1; D call uncertain. The CDR3 is 15 amino acids. The germline CDR1 and CDR2 sequences are SGDLS and YYNGEE. The ends were cut back, 0 bases at V and 9 bases at J, with 16 bases in the middle. The CDR3 sequence is CASSVEVRGEREQFF. The CDR3 nucleotides read TGTGCCAGCAGCGTAGAGGTAAGAGGAGAGCGTGAGCAGTTCTTC.

The V gene is TRBV28, the J gene TRBJ2-4; D remains unclear. Trimming took off 7 bases at V and 9 bases at J, with 13 bases between the two ends. Germline V gene data show CDR1 as MDHEN and CDR2 as SYDVKM. The CDR3 runs 12 residues. The CDR3 DNA reads TGTGCCAGCAACGGAATTCGCCCCATTCAGTACTTC. This sequence encodes CASNGIRPIQYF.

The chain uses TRBV29-1 and TRBJ1-2; D not certain. The CDR3 extends over 13 amino acids. In germline, CDR1 is SQVTM, CDR2 ANQGSEA. Trimming removed 6 bases at V and 4 bases at J, with 15 bases between. The CDR3 DNA is TGCAGCGTCGTCGAAGCGTTCGGCTATGGCTACACCTTC. Its translation is CSVVEAFGYGYTF.